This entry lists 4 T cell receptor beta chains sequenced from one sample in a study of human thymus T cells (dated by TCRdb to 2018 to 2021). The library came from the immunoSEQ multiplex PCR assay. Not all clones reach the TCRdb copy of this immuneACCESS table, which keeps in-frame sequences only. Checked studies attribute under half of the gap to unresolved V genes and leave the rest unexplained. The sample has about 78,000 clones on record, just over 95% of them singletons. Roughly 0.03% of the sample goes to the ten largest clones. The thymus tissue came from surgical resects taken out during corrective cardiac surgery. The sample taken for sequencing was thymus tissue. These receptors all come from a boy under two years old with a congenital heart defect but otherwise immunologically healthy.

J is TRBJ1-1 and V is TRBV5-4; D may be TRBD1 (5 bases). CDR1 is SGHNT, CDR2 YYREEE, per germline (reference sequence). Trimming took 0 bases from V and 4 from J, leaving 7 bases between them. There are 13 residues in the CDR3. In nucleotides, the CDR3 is TGTGCCAGCAGCTTGGTGCAGGGCACTGAAGCTTTCTTT. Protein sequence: CASSLVQGTEAFF. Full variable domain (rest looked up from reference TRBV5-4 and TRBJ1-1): ETGVTQSPTHLIKTRGQQVTLRCSSQSGHNTVSWYQQALGQGPQFIFQYYREEENGRGNFPPRFSGLQFPNYSSELNVNALELDDSALYLCASSLVQGTEAFFGQGTRLTVV.

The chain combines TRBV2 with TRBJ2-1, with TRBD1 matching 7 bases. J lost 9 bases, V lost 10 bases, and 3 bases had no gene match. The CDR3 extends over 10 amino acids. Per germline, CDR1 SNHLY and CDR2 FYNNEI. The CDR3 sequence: CAIQGSEQFF. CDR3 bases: TGTGCCATACAGGGGAGTGAGCAGTTCTTC.

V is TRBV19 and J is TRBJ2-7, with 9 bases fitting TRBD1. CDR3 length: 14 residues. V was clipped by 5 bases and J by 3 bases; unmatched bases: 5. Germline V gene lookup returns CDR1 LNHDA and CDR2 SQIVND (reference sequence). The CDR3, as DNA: TGTGCCAGTAGTGTCGGACAGGGGAACTACGAGCAGTACTTC. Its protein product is CASSVGQGNYEQYF.

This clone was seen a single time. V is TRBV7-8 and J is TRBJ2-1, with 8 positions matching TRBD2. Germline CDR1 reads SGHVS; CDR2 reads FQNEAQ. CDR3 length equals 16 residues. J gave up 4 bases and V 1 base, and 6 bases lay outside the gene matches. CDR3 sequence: CASSLVSSGRYNEQFF. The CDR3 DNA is TGTGCCAGCAGCTTAGTGTCTAGCGGGCGGTACAATGAGCAGTTCTTC.